The 28 T cell receptor beta chains listed next were all sequenced from one sample in a study of cytomegalovirus exposure and HLA in healthy donors (TCRdb year 2017). The library was prepared using the immunoSEQ multiplex PCR assay. For the multiplex PCR, a mixture combining 60 forward primers for TCR Vbeta segments and 13 reverse primers for TCR Jbeta segments was used. What TCRdb holds here is the immuneACCESS table cut down to in-frame rearrangements. Part of the clones is not present; checked against another copy, under half of the missing clones reflect an unresolved V gene, and the others are unexplained. The sample records roughly 200,000 clones, approximately 82% of which are singletons. More than 1.5% of the sample comes from the top ten. The sequenced sample was PBMCs. These receptors all stem from a man aged 40-49 years in good health and CMV-seropositive.

The genes are TRBV19 and TRBJ2-3, with 10 bases aligning to TRBD1. With V trimmed by 1 base and J by 6 bases, 7 bases remained unmatched. CDR1 and CDR2 (germline): LNHDA, SQIVND (reference sequence). The CDR3 is made up of 16 amino acids. The chain's CDR3 is CASSIAGQGPLDTQYF. The CDR3 bases are TGTGCCAGTAGTATAGCGGGACAGGGGCCCCTGGATACGCAGTATTTT.

This chain links TRBV19 with TRBJ2-1; 12 bases are a match to TRBD1. V gave up 10 bases and J gave up 8 bases; unmatched junction bases: 9. Looked up from germline, CDR1 is LNHDA and CDR2 is SQIVND (reference sequence). CDR3 length: 14 residues. Here the CDR3 reads CATRWGQGADEQFF. The CDR3 DNA follows: TGTGCCACCCGATGGGGACAGGGGGCAGATGAGCAGTTCTTC.

The chain joins TRBV7-9 to TRBJ2-3; D is perhaps TRBD2 (5 bases). CDR3 length equals 16 residues. Looked up from germline, CDR1 is SEHNR and CDR2 is FQNEAQ (reference sequence). Trimming took 1 base from V and 4 from J, leaving 15 bases between them. As DNA, the CDR3 is TGTGCCAGCAGCTTAGTAGGGCTAGCTGTCTCAGATACGCAGTATTTT. It yields the protein CASSLVGLAVSDTQYF.

The chain couples TRBV14 to TRBJ2-5; TRBD2 might be the D (5 bases). The DNA end favors TRBJ2-7, so the J call may be wrong. The CDR3 contains 14 residues. Germline CDR1 is SGHDN and CDR2 is FVKESK. In DNA form, the CDR3 reads TGTGCCAGCAGCCCAGCCGACTACCGCTACGAGCAGTACTTC. Amino acids: CASSPADYRYEQYF.

V and J are TRBV4-3 and TRBJ1-4; 9 positions match TRBD1. The germline V gene has CDR1 LGHNA and CDR2 YSLEER. V gave up 0 bases and J gave up 0 bases; unmatched junction bases: 8. This CDR3 has 19 residues. The CDR3 bases are TGCGCCAGCAGCCAAGATTTGGCACAGGGGGCTGCAACTAATGAAAAACTGTTTTTT. It yields the protein CASSQDLAQGAATNEKLFF.

The V gene is TRBV6-1, the J gene TRBJ2-5, with TRBD1 matching 9 bases. The J call is uncertain, as TRBJ2-7 better fits the DNA end. The CDR3 runs 13 residues. Germline-derived CDR1 and CDR2 are MNHNS and SASEGT. In DNA form, the CDR3 reads TGTGCCAGCAGGGTGGGACAGGGCTACGAGCAGTACTTC. Its protein product is CASRVGQGYEQYF.

The rearrangement links TRBV7-8 to TRBJ2-7, with 7 bases aligning to TRBD2. V trimming: 3 bases; J trimming: 3 bases; junction bases outside the gene matches: 8. This CDR3 region has 15 residues. In germline, CDR1 is SGHVS, CDR2 FQNEAQ. For the CDR3, the DNA is TGTGCCAGCAGCTTGGGAGGTAGCGGGCTCTACGAGCAGTACTTC. Protein: CASSLGGSGLYEQYF.

This chain connects TRBV5-4 to TRBJ2-1; TRBD1 agrees at 7 bases. This CDR3 contains 13 residues. With 2 bases clipped from V and 8 bases from J, the junction kept 4 bases outside the gene matches. The germline CDR1 and CDR2 sequences are SGHNT and YYREEE (reference sequence). CDR3 nucleotides: TGTGCCAGCAGCTTACAGGGGCGGCATGAGCAGTTCTTC. It codes for CASSLQGRHEQFF.

This chain links TRBV6-5 with TRBJ1-2, with TRBD1 as a possible D gene (5 bases). The V gene's germline CDR1 is MNHEY and CDR2 SVGAGI. CDR3 length equals 15 residues. V was clipped by 2 bases and J by 4 bases, with 14 bases between them. CDR3 in amino acids: CASSYLDGTTYGYTF. The CDR3 nucleotides are TGTGCCAGCAGTTACCTGGACGGGACTACCTATGGCTACACCTTC.

This chain uses TRBV4-3 with TRBJ2-7; TRBD1 agrees at 11 bases. J gave up 4 bases and V 0 bases, and 2 bases lay outside the gene matches. CDR1 and CDR2 (germline): LGHNA, YSLEER. The CDR3 spans 15 residues. The CDR3 loop reads CASSQEWDRGYEQYF. The CDR3 DNA reads as TGCGCCAGCAGCCAAGAGTGGGACAGGGGGTACGAGCAGTACTTC.

V gene TRBV6-6 combines with J gene TRBJ1-4; D call uncertain. CDR1 MNHNY and CDR2 SVGAGI come from the germline V gene (reference sequence). The V gene lost 3 bases and the J gene lost 0 bases, with 5 bases spanning the gap. CDR3 length: 14 amino acids. As DNA, the CDR3 is TGTGCCAGCAGTTATTCGGCAACTAATGAAAAACTGTTTTTT. This codes for CASSYSATNEKLFF.

The genes are TRBV28 and TRBJ2-7; the match to TRBD2 covers 7 bases. CDR1 is MDHEN and CDR2 is SYDVKM in the germline V gene. The J segment lost 3 bases and the V segment lost 1 base, leaving 9 bases of the junction unmatched. The CDR3 runs to 16 residues. The CDR3: CASSLSGGLGNYEQYF. The CDR3 nucleotides are TGTGCCAGCAGTTTATCGGGAGGCCTGGGAAACTACGAGCAGTACTTC. Filled out from reference TRBV28 and TRBJ2-7, the complete variable domain reads DVKVTQSSRYLVKRTGEKVFLECVQDMDHENMFWYRQDPGLGLRLIYFSYDVKMKEKGDIPEGYSVSREKKERFSLILESASTNQTSMYLCASSLSGGLGNYEQYFGPGTRLTVT.

The chain is built from TRBV10-3 and TRBJ1-2; 9 bases match TRBD1. The CDR3 totals 17 residues. The germline V gene has CDR1 ENHRY and CDR2 SYGVKD. The V segment lost 6 bases and the J segment 4 bases; nucleotides outside the gene matches: 15. The chain's CDR3 is CAISYEYTGGGSYGYTF. For the CDR3, the DNA is TGTGCCATCAGCTATGAATACACAGGGGGCGGATCCTATGGCTACACCTTC.

CDR3 DNA sequence: TGTGCCAGCAGCCCTAGGGGCTCGGATACGCAGTATTTT. It codes for CASSPRGSDTQYF. This chain uses TRBV9 with TRBJ2-3; maybe TRBD1 (5 bases). The CDR3 spans 13 residues. V was clipped by 4 bases and J by 6 bases, with 12 bases between them. In germline, CDR1 is SGDLS, CDR2 YYNGEE.

V is TRBV10-3 and J is TRBJ1-3; possible D gene TRBD1, 5 bases. Germline V gives CDR1 ENHRY, CDR2 SYGVKD. Trimming cost V 7 bases and J 4 bases, with 11 bases left between them. The length of the CDR3 is 13 residues. This CDR3 reads CAITQGLGNTIYF. The CDR3 DNA sequence: TGTGCCATCACTCAGGGCCTCGGAAACACCATATATTTT.

The chain employs TRBV29-1 and TRBJ2-1, with TRBD2 matching over 10 bases. Germline-derived CDR1 and CDR2 are SQVTM and ANQGSEA. The CDR3 consists of 14 residues. The ends lost 4 bases at V and 6 bases at J; junction bases unmatched: 6. In DNA, the CDR3 is TGCAGCGTTGTCCTAGCGGGAGTCGTCAATGAGCAGTTCTTC. This codes for CSVVLAGVVNEQFF.

V usage is TRBV5-1 and J usage is TRBJ1-4; D is uncertain. The V end was cut by 4 bases, the J end by 7 bases, with 11 bases between. The CDR3 length is 13 residues. CDR1 is SGHRS, CDR2 YFSETQ, per germline. The CDR3 sequence is CASSEHDGEKLFF. Here the CDR3 DNA reads TGCGCCAGCAGCGAACATGATGGTGAAAAACTGTTTTTT. The full variable domain, with the rest looked up from reference TRBV5-1 and TRBJ1-4, is KAGVTQTPRYLIKTRGQQVTLSCSPISGHRSVSWYQQTPGQGLQFLFEYFSETQRNKGNFPGRFSGRQFSNSRSEMNVSTLELGDSALYLCASSEHDGEKLFFGSGTQLSVL.

V is TRBV5-1 and J is TRBJ1-2; D uncertain. Germline CDR1 SGHRS, CDR2 YFSETQ. The ends were cut back, 1 base at V and 2 bases at J, with 12 bases in the middle. CDR3 length: 15 amino acids. DNA of the CDR3: TGCGCCAGCAGCTTGTTGGCAGGACTCAACTATGGCTACACCTTC. Translated, it gives CASSLLAGLNYGYTF.

The chain carries TRBV7-8 and TRBJ2-7; 10 bases are shared with TRBD1. Germline assignment: CDR1 SGHVS and CDR2 FQNEAQ. Unmatched junction bases numbered 5, after V lost 3 bases and J lost 3 bases. The CDR3 contains 15 residues. Here the CDR3 reads CASSFGGQGSYEQYF. CDR3 nucleotides: TGTGCCAGCAGCTTCGGGGGACAGGGGAGCTACGAGCAGTACTTC. The whole variable domain, filled in from reference TRBV7-8 and TRBJ2-7, reads GAGVSQSPRYKVAKRGQDVALRCDPISGHVSLFWYQQALGQGPEFLTYFQNEAQLDKSGLPSDRFFAERPEGSVSTLKIQRTQQEDSAVYLCASSFGGQGSYEQYFGPGTRLTVT.

The V gene is TRBV6-5, the J gene TRBJ1-1, with D maybe TRBD1 (5 bases). The CDR3 contains 13 residues. Germline V gene data show CDR1 as MNHEY and CDR2 as SVGAGI. V shed 5 bases and J shed 3 bases, with 10 bases lying between them. CDR3 protein: CASSNRGDTEAFF. The CDR3, as DNA: TGTGCCAGCAGTAATCGGGGGGACACTGAAGCTTTCTTT.

V and J are TRBV10-1 and TRBJ2-2; TRBD1 matches 12 bases. Germline V CDR1 and CDR2: WNHNN, SYGVQD (reference sequence). V was clipped by 5 bases and J by 7 bases; unmatched bases: 11. CDR3 length equals 17 residues. CDR3 in amino acids: CASSPNTGTGGFGELFF. In nucleotides, the CDR3 is TGCGCCAGCAGTCCGAACACCGGGACAGGGGGCTTCGGGGAGCTGTTTTTT.

This rearrangement joins TRBV4-1 to TRBJ2-7; TRBD2 aligns across 9 bases. Germline lookup yields CDR1 MGHRA and CDR2 YSYEKL. The ends lost 1 base at V and 5 bases at J; junction bases unmatched: 9. This CDR3 has 16 residues. This CDR3 is CASSQVLTSGRDEQYF. CDR3 nucleotides: TGCGCCAGCAGCCAAGTTCTAACTAGCGGGCGGGACGAGCAGTACTTC.

The chain couples TRBV20-1 to TRBJ1-1; 7 positions match TRBD1. The CDR3 consists of 11 residues. V lost 6 bases and J lost 9; bases outside the gene matches: 7. CDR1 DFQATT and CDR2 SNEGSKA come from the germline V gene (reference sequence). The DNA for the CDR3 is TGCAGTGCCCAGTCGACAGGGAAAGCTTTCTTT. It encodes CSAQSTGKAFF.

The chain couples TRBV27 to TRBJ1-1, with D perhaps matching TRBD1 (5 bases). Germline values: CDR1 MNHEY, CDR2 SMNVEV (reference sequence). There are 16 residues in the CDR3. V was cut by 8 bases and J by 0 bases, with 19 bases left in between. CDR3 nucleotides: TGTGCCAGCCTGTCCCGGACACCAAGGGTGAACACTGAAGCTTTCTTT. This gives the protein CASLSRTPRVNTEAFF.

The table lists this clone with a few counts. A read error may produce the germline difference seen at one junction end. The chain recombines TRBV7-7 with TRBJ2-7; TRBD2 matches at 7 bases. This CDR3 region has 13 residues. Germline V gene lookup returns CDR1 SSHAT and CDR2 FNYEAQ (reference sequence). This CDR3 is CASSPGRPHEQYF. CDR3 DNA sequence: TGTGCTAGCAGCCCCGGGAGGCCCCACGAGCAGTACTTC.

The V gene is TRBV6-5, the J gene TRBJ2-5; 9 nucleotides match TRBD2. V lost 6 bases, J lost 2 bases, and 1 base stayed unmatched. From germline, CDR1 is MNHEY and CDR2 SVGAGI. The CDR3 runs 13 residues. The CDR3, as DNA: TGTGCCAGCAGGCTAGCGGGACAAGAGACCCAGTACTTC. It specifies CASRLAGQETQYF.

This chain connects TRBV2 to TRBJ2-3, with TRBD2 matching 7 bases. This CDR3 spans 17 amino acids. The germline CDR1 and CDR2 sequences are SNHLY and FYNNEI. V shed 3 bases and J 2 bases; nucleotides not matched to a gene: 11. The CDR3 protein is CASSDNPSGKDTDTQYF. The CDR3 DNA follows: TGTGCCAGCAGTGACAATCCTAGCGGTAAAGACACAGATACGCAGTATTTT.

This rearrangement joins TRBV5-4 to TRBJ1-3; 8 bases align to TRBD1. The trim removed 4 bases at V and 0 bases at J, leaving 9 bases unmatched. Germline V CDR1 and CDR2: SGHNT, YYREEE (reference sequence). The CDR3 consists of 17 residues. CDR3 protein: CASSGADRDYSGNTIYF. DNA of the CDR3: TGTGCCAGCAGCGGCGCGGACAGGGACTACTCTGGAAACACCATATATTTT. Together with reference TRBV5-4 and TRBJ1-3, the CDR3 gives the full variable domain: ETGVTQSPTHLIKTRGQQVTLRCSSQSGHNTVSWYQQALGQGPQFIFQYYREEENGRGNFPPRFSGLQFPNYSSELNVNALELDDSALYLCASSGADRDYSGNTIYFGEGSWLTVV.